This T cell receptor (beta chain) was documented in a study of CD8 T cells in ankylosing spondylitis. Points from the study as a whole: Significant enrichment of disease-linked clones was reported in matched ankylosing spondylitis synovial fluid.

Germline CDR1 reads SGHVS; CDR2 reads FNYEAQ. This CDR3 has 14 amino acids. The junction had 7 bases not matched to a gene; V was cut back by 7 bases and J by 6 bases. A quantitative 5'-RACE method, one with molecular barcodes, was used to make TCR beta libraries. A single record per CDR3 protein comes from TCRdb applying MiXCR to the 5' RACE reads. The data contain approximately 250,000 distinct CDR3 sequences, approximately 10% of them singletons. This clonotype was observed a few times. Its antigen is currently unknown. The clonotype originates from a male donor with ankylosing spondylitis or in good health (not recorded which). The chain joins TRBV7-6 to TRBJ1-5, with 9 bases identical to TRBD1. Sequencing was performed on blood, either unsorted or a sorted T cell fraction (not recorded which). The CDR3 DNA reads TGTGCCAGCAAGTCCGGGACAGGGTCTCAGCCCCAGCATTTT. It translates to CASKSGTGSQPQHF.